The rows below give T cell receptor beta chains drawn from one sample of a study of T cell changes during pregnancy in multiple sclerosis. Generated by immunoSEQ multiplex PCR, the TCRdb table keeps only in-frame clones and is missing some. The sample includes about 44,000 clones, about nine tenths of them seen just once. This sample comprised CD4+ T cells from peripheral blood mononuclear cells, obtained in the first trimester of pregnancy. These receptors all come from a female donor with multiple sclerosis, enrolled in a pregnancy study. Each CDR3 is given with its conserved first and last residue. D genes are given only for firm matches. Not all rows give a size; the values are once, few, many and, for expanded clones, a class.

TRBD2,TRBJ2-2,NA,TRBV11-3,TGTGCCAGCAGCTTACTCGGGGGGGACACCGGGGAGCTGTTTTTT,CASSLLGGDTGELFF
NA,TRBJ2-4,NA,TRBV5-8,TGTGCCAGCGAACCCCAACTCAAAAACATTCAGTACTTC,CASEPQLKNIQYF
NA,TRBJ1-5,once,TRBV10-3,TGTGCCATCAGCCTTTTGGACTCCGATGGGCCCCAGCATTTT,CAISLLDSDGPQHF
NA,TRBJ2-7,NA,TRBV7-8,TGTGCCAGCAGCGGGCGGGGTAGCTTAACCTACGAGCAGTACTTC,CASSGRGSLTYEQYF
NA,TRBJ1-5,once,TRBV19,TGTGCCAGTAGTATTTTCTCTCAGCCCCAGCATTTT,CASSIFSQPQHF
TRBD1,TRBJ2-1,NA,TRBV7-9,TGTGCCAGCAGCCTGGGACAGTACAATGAGCAGTTCTTC,CASSLGQYNEQFF
NA,TRBJ2-7,NA,TRBV19,TGTGCCAGTAGCACGACTCCGGCCTACGAGCAGTACTTC,CASSTTPAYEQYF
NA,TRBJ1-1,once,TRBV7-2,TGTGCCAGCAGCTTGTCTTTCGGACAGCTCGTCGCTGAAGCTTTCTTT,CASSLSFGQLVAEAFF
NA,TRBJ2-7,NA,TRBV27,TGTGCCAGCAGTTTATTTAAAAATTTTTACGAGCAGTACTTC,CASSLFKNFYEQYF
TRBD2,TRBJ2-4,NA,TRBV5-6,TGTGCCAGCAGCGCCTCGGGGAGCGGGAGAAGAGGAAACATTCAGTACTTC,CASSASGSGRRGNIQYF
TRBD1,TRBJ1-1,NA,TRBV9,TGTGCCAGCAGCGCACGGGACAGGGACTTACCTAGAGCTTTCTTT,CASSARDRDLPRAFF